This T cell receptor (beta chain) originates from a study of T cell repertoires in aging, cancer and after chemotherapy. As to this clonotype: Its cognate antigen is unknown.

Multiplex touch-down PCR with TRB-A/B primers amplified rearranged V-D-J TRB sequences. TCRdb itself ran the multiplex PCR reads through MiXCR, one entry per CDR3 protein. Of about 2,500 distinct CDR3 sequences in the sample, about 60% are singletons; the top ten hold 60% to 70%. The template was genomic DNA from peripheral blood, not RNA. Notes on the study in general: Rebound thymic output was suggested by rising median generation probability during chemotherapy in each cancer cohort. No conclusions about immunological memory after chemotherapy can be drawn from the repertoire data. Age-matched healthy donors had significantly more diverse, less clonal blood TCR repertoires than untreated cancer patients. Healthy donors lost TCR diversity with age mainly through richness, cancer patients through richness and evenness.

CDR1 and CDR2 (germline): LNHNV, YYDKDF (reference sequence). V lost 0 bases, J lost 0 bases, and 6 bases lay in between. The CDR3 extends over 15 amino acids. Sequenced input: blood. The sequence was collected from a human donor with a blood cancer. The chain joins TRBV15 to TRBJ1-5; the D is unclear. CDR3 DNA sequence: TGTGCCACCAGCAGAGATAGTAATAGCAATCAGCCCCAGCATTTT. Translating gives CATSRDSNSNQPQHF.